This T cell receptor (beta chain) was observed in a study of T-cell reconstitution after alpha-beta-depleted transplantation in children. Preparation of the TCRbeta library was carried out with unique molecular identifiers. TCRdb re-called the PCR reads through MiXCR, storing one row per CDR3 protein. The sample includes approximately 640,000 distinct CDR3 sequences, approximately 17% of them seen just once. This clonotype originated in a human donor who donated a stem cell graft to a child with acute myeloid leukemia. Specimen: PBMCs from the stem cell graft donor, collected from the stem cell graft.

CDR3 amino acids: CASSWPSDLRNTGELFF. The CDR3 DNA reads TGCGCCAGCAGCTGGCCATCGGACTTAAGGAACACCGGGGAGCTGTTTTTT. J is TRBJ2-2 and V is TRBV5-1; a possible D gene is TRBD2 (5 bases). This CDR3 has 17 amino acids. The germline gives CDR1 SGHRS, CDR2 YFSETQ. V was pared by 3 bases and J by 1 base, with 16 bases between.